This TCR beta chain was observed in a study of CXCR3-negative and CXCR3-positive naive CD8 T cells. Whole-study results and caveats: Memory, not naive, CXCR3-negative and CXCR3-positive cells differed in TRBV-TRBJ usage. For memory CD8+ cells diversity was much lower, but both naive subsets had comparably high diversity.

Libraries of TRB cDNA were made by 5' RACE and carried UMIs. TCRdb re-analyzed the 5' RACE reads; it lists each CDR3 protein once, without DNA. The clone table shows tens of thousands of distinct CDR3 sequences, with the ten largest holding roughly 1.1%. Germline V lookup: CDR1 MNHEY, CDR2 SVGEGT. This CDR3 comprises 17 residues. As to this clonotype: The antigen remains unidentified.

The TCR sequence derives from a human donor in good health. Some clones in this sample may be carry-over from other donors' samples. Source material: naive CXCR3- CD8+ T cells from blood. Subset reported: CD45RO-CCR7+CD27+CD95- naive CD8+ T cells lacking CXCR3 (TNR3-). The chain combines TRBV6-2 or TRBV6-3 with TRBJ2-1; TCRdb's assignment of TRBD2 cannot be checked, as there is no DNA. Here the CDR3 reads CASSFPGLAGRGDEQFF.